This T cell receptor (beta chain) was sequenced for a study of T-cell memory formation after mild COVID-19. Study-wide points: From day 15 to 85, contracting clones were balanced between CD4 and CD8, whereas later expanders leaned toward CD4+. CM and EM subsets held most contracting CD4+ clones; EMRA held CD8+ ones. Certain responding clones were present in pre-infection memory, suggesting participation of cross-reactive memory.

The V gene's germline CDR1 is SNHLY and CDR2 FYNNEI. V was cut by 6 bases and J by 3 bases, with 6 bases left in between. The CDR3 spans 12 residues. This clonotype was found a few times. Antigen: not known. Constant-segment-primed 5'RACE gave TCR alpha and TCR beta cDNA libraries with sample barcodes and UMIs. TCRdb used MiXCR to reprocess the 5' RACE reads, holding one entry per CDR3 protein. The sample includes hundreds of thousands of distinct CDR3 sequences, roughly 15% of them seen just once. The origin of this receptor is a man between 18 and 29 years old who had mild COVID-19 (a few samples of this study predate the infection). Cell type and time point are not known. Specimen: PBMCs or a T cell subset sorted from them (not recorded which). The chain employs TRBV2 and TRBJ2-1; the D is unclear. The CDR3 region has the DNA TGTGCCAGCAGCGGATACTACAATGAGCAGTTCTTC. Translating it yields CASSGYYNEQFF.